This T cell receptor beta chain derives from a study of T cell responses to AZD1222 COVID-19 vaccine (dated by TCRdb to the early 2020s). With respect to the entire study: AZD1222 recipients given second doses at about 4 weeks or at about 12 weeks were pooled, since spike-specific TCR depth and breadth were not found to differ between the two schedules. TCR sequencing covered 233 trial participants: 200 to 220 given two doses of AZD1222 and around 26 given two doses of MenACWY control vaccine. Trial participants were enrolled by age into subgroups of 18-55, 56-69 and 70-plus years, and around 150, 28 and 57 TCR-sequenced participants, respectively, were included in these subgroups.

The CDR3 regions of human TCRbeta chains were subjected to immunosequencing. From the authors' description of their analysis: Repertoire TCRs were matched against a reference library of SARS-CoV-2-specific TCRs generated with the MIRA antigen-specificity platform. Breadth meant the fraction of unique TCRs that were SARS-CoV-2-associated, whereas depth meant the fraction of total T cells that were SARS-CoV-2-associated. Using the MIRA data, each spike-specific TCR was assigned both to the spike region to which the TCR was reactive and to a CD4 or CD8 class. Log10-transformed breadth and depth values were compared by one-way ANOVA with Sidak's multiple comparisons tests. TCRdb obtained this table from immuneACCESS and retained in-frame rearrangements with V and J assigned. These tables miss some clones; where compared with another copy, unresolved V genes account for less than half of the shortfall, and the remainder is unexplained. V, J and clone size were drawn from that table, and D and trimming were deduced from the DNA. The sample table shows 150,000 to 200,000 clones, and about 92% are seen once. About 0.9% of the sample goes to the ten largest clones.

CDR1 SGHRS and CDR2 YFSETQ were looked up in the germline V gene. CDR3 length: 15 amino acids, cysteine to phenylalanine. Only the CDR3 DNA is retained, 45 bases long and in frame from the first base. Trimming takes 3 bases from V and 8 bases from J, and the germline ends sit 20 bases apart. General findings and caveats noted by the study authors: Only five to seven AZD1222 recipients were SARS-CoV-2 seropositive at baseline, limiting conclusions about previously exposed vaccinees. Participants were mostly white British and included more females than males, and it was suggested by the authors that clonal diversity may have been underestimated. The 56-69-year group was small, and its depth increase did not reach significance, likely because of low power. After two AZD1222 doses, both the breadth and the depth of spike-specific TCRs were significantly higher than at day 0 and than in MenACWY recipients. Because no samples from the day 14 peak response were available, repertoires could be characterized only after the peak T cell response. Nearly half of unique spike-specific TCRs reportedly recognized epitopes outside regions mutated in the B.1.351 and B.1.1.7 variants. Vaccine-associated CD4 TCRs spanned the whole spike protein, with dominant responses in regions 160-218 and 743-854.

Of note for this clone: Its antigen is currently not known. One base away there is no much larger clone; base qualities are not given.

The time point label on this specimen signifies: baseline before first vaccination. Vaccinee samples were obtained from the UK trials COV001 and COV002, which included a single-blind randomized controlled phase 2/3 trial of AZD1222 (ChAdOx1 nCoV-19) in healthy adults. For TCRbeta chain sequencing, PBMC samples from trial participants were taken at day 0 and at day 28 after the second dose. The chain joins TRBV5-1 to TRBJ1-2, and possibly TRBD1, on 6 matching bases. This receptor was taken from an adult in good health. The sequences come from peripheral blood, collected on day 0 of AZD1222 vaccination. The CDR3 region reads CASSSTGDSFLGYTF. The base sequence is TGCGCCAGCAGCTCGACAGGTGACTCCTTTCTAGGCTACACCTTC. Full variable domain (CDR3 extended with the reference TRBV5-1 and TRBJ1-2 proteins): KAGVTQTPRYLIKTRGQQVTLSCSPISGHRSVSWYQQTPGQGLQFLFEYFSETQRNKGNFPGRFSGRQFSNSRSEMNVSTLELGDSALYLCASSSTGDSFLGYTFGSGTRLTVV.